The rows below give T cell receptor beta chains drawn from one sample of a study of CD8+CD57+ T cells in acquired aplastic anemia. TCRdb fed the reads into MiXCR, producing one record per CDR3 protein. The sample holds about 210,000 distinct CDR3 sequences, approximately 35% seen once. The specimen sequenced was sorted CD4+, CD8+, or CD8+CD57+ T cells (not recorded which) from PBMCs. The source is a human donor in good health, serving as a control. Both conserved end residues are part of each CDR3. The order of the fields is J gene, D gene, clone size, V gene, CDR3 protein, CDR3 DNA. The D gene is left open where the match is weak. A clone size is listed for some rows: how often the clone was seen (once, few, many), or a class if it is expanded.

TRBJ1-5 | . | . | TRBV19 | CASSIAGQPQHF | TGTGCCAGTAGTATTGCTGGACAGCCCCAGCATTTT
TRBJ2-3 | . | few | TRBV7-2 | CASSLGPGPPTDTQYF | TGTGCCAGCAGCTTAGGACCTGGGCCCCCCACAGATACGCAGTATTTT
TRBJ2-1 | TRBD2 | . | TRBV4-1 | CASSQALGLAVSYTEQFF | TGCGCCAGCAGCCAAGCCCTAGGACTAGCGGTCTCCTACACTGAGCAGTTCTTC
TRBJ2-7 | . | few | TRBV3-1 | CASSRNRDPEQYF | TGTGCCAGCAGCCGTAACAGGGACCCTGAGCAGTACTTC
TRBJ2-3 | . | many | TRBV29-1 | CSADFGVFGISDTQYF | TGCAGCGCCGATTTTGGGGTCTTTGGGATTTCAGATACGCAGTATTTT
TRBJ1-2 | . | few | TRBV11-3 | CASSLDPLGGYTF | TGTGCCAGCAGCTTAGACCCTTTGGGAGGCTACACCTTC
TRBJ1-1 | TRBD1 | many | TRBV25-1 | CASSEDRGETEAFF | TGTGCCAGCAGTGAAGACAGGGGGGAGACTGAAGCTTTCTTT
TRBJ2-7 | TRBD1 | many | TRBV12-3/TRBV12-4 | CASSLGTGRYEQYF | TGTGCCAGCAGCCTCGGGACAGGGCGCTACGAGCAGTACTTC
TRBJ1-4 | . | many | TRBV20-1 | CSAFEGEKLFF | TGCAGTGCTTTCGAGGGGGAAAAACTGTTTTTT
TRBJ2-1 | . | few | TRBV7-9 | CASSSRRGGLPGEQFF | TGTGCCAGCAGCTCCCGGCGAGGGGGGCTACCGGGAGAGCAGTTCTTC
TRBJ1-2 | . | many | TRBV10-1 | CASSESGGNGYTF | TGCGCCAGCAGTGAGTCGGGTGGAAATGGCTACACCTTC
TRBJ1-2 | TRBD1 | many | TRBV12-3/TRBV12-4 | CASSLSGTGEFGYTF | TGTGCCAGCAGTTTATCCGGGACAGGGGAGTTTGGCTACACCTTC
TRBJ1-3 | TRBD1 | many | TRBV2 | CASSAQGAGGNTIYF | TGTGCCAGCAGCGCACAGGGGGCAGGTGGAAACACCATATATTTT
TRBJ1-1 | . | many | TRBV29-1 | CSVEVGPVEAFF | TGCAGCGTTGAAGTAGGCCCAGTTGAAGCTTTCTTT
TRBJ1-1 | . | few | TRBV7-6 | CASSLSQGQEAFF | TGTGCTAGCAGCTTAAGTCAGGGCCAGGAAGCTTTCTTT
TRBJ2-3 | TRBD2 | few | TRBV12-3/TRBV12-4 | CASTGSGRAGDTQYF | TGTGCCAGCACGGGTAGCGGGAGGGCGGGAGATACGCAGTATTTT
TRBJ2-2 | . | . | TRBV2 | CASRTTGDWRELFF | TGTGCCAGCAGAACTACGGGAGATTGGAGGGAGCTATTTTTT
TRBJ2-7 | . | many | TRBV2 | CASKRGGPYEQYF | TGTGCCAGCAAGAGGGGTGGCCCCTACGAGCAGTACTTC
TRBJ2-1 | . | many | TRBV7-3 | CASSLGSDNEQFF | TGTGCCAGCAGCTTGGGATCGGACAATGAGCAGTTCTTC
TRBJ2-7 | . | . | TRBV20-1 | CSARGLRYGSYEQYF | TGCAGTGCTCGGGGACTCCGATACGGTTCCTACGAGCAGTACTTC
TRBJ2-7 | TRBD1 | . | TRBV7-9 | CASSLGTGGHEQYF | TGTGCCAGCAGCTTAGGGACAGGGGGCCACGAGCAGTACTTC
TRBJ2-7 | . | . | TRBV7-8 | CASSPRYEQYF | TGTGCCAGCAGCCCCCGATACGAGCAGTACTTC
TRBJ1-4 | . | many | TRBV2 | CASGRPSSREANEKLFF | TGTGCCAGCGGGAGACCGTCGTCGAGGGAAGCTAATGAAAAACTGTTTTTT
TRBJ1-2 | TRBD1 | . | TRBV7-8 | CASSFDRDHYGYTF | TGTGCCAGCAGCTTTGACAGGGACCACTATGGCTACACCTTC
TRBJ2-7 | TRBD1 | . | TRBV7-8 | CASSPSLRGSTYEQYF | TGTGCCAGCAGCCCCTCCCTCAGGGGGTCGACCTACGAGCAGTACTTC
TRBJ2-6 | TRBD1 | . | TRBV6-5 | CASSYTGGSGANVLTF | TGTGCCAGCAGTTACACAGGGGGCTCTGGGGCCAACGTCCTGACTTTC
TRBJ1-4 | . | many | TRBV7-2 | CASSLEHREKLFF | TGTGCCAGCAGCTTAGAACACAGGGAAAAACTGTTTTTT
TRBJ2-1 | . | . | TRBV11-1 | CASRPRAPLYNEQFF | TGTGCCAGCAGACCCAGAGCCCCCCTTTACAATGAGCAGTTCTTC